Listed below are T cell receptor beta chains from one sample, sequenced in a study of T cell responses to AZD1222 COVID-19 vaccine. Clones were read by immunoSEQ multiplex PCR, and TCRdb kept only the in-frame ones, dropping some. The repertoire holds 90,000 to 150,000 clones, with 88% as singletons. Sequences were derived from peripheral blood, sampled on day 0 of AZD1222 vaccination. All receptors derive from an adult in good health. CDR3s include the opening cysteine and the closing phenylalanine or tryptophan. D genes are given only for firm matches. Only part of the rows carry a size: once, few, many, or a class if the clone is expanded.

>TRBV30|NA|NA|12|TRBJ2-7
CAWSPQAREQYF
TGTGCCTGGAGTCCACAGGCGCGAGAGCAGTACTTC
>TRBV28|NA|NA|13|TRBJ2-5
CASRDRGQETQYF
TGTGCCAGCCGGGACCGGGGGCAGGAGACCCAGTACTTC
>TRBV10-3|NA|NA|15|TRBJ2-3
CAISESGSSTDTQYF
TGTGCCATCAGTGAAAGCGGATCTAGCACAGATACGCAGTATTTT
>TRBV3-1/TRBV3-2|NA|NA|14|TRBJ1-2
CASSQDEGNYGYTF
TGTGCCAGCAGCCAAGACGAGGGGAACTATGGCTACACCTTC
>TRBV2|NA|TRBD2|15|TRBJ2-5
CASRPSGRSEETQYF
TGTGCCAGCAGACCTAGCGGGAGATCGGAGGAGACCCAGTACTTC
>TRBV28|NA|NA|14|TRBJ2-2
CASSRLLGAGELFF
TGTGCCAGCAGCCGCCTCCTTGGGGCCGGGGAGCTGTTTTTT
>TRBV18|NA|TRBD1|17|TRBJ2-4
CASSSLPGQASKNIQYF
TGTGCCAGCTCATCGCTCCCTGGACAGGCTAGCAAAAACATTCAGTACTTC
>TRBV10-3|NA|NA|12|TRBJ2-3
CAMSSGTDTQYF
TGTGCCATGTCTAGCGGCACAGATACGCAGTATTTT
>TRBV4-1|NA|NA|15|TRBJ1-6
CASSQDWPLPTPLHF
TGCGCCAGCAGCCAAGATTGGCCACTCCCTACACCCCTCCACTTT
>TRBV6-5|NA|NA|15|TRBJ1-2
CASSRYVGTVYGYTF
TGTGCCAGCAGCCGTTATGTGGGAACTGTCTATGGCTACACCTTC
>TRBV30|once|TRBD2|13|TRBJ2-3
CAWTSGRTDTQYF
TGTGCCTGGACTAGCGGGAGAACAGATACGCAGTATTTT
>TRBV2|few|NA|15|TRBJ1-4
CASSQTGLPNEKLFF
TGTGCCAGCAGCCAGACAGGCCTCCCTAATGAAAAACTGTTTTTT
>TRBV12-3/TRBV12-4|NA|NA|13|TRBJ1-1
CASRKGVGTEAFF
TGTGCCAGCAGAAAGGGGGTGGGAACTGAAGCTTTCTTT
>TRBV6-5|NA|TRBD1|15|TRBJ1-1
CASRAGTGANTEAFF
TGTGCCAGCAGAGCCGGGACAGGAGCTAACACTGAAGCTTTCTTT
>TRBV7-8|NA|TRBD1|16|TRBJ1-5
CASSLGEGAGNQPQHF
TGTGCCAGCAGCTTAGGGGAGGGGGCAGGCAATCAGCCCCAGCATTTT
>TRBV6-1|NA|NA|14|TRBJ1-6
CASSQSSYNSPLHF
TGTGCCAGCAGCCAGAGCTCCTATAATTCACCCCTCCACTTT
>TRBV5-8|NA|TRBD1|14|TRBJ2-7
CASSPRIRGYEQYF
TGTGCCAGCAGCCCAAGGATCAGGGGGTACGAGCAGTACTTC
>TRBV24-1|NA|TRBD1|15|TRBJ1-2
CATSDPGQGNYGYTF
TGTGCCACCAGTGATCCCGGACAGGGGAACTATGGCTACACCTTC
>TRBV2|many|NA|15|TRBJ1-2
CASRLAQSLNYGYTF
TGTGCCAGCAGGCTGGCACAGTCCTTAAACTATGGCTACACCTTC
>TRBV5-1|few|TRBD2|15|TRBJ2-1
CASSLGASGASEQFF
TGCGCCAGCAGCTTGGGGGCTAGCGGAGCCAGCGAGCAGTTCTTC
>TRBV5-1|NA|NA|14|TRBJ2-5
CASSPGVVQETQYF
TGCGCCAGCAGCCCGGGGGTAGTCCAAGAGACCCAGTACTTC
>TRBV27|NA|NA|14|TRBJ2-7
CASSYRGKAYEQYF
TGTGCCAGCAGTTATCGGGGGAAGGCCTACGAGCAGTACTTC
>TRBV25-1|NA|TRBD1|14|TRBJ1-1
CASWTGTMNTEAFF
TGTGCCAGCTGGACAGGGACTATGAACACTGAAGCTTTCTTT
>TRBV3-1/TRBV3-2|NA|NA|12|TRBJ2-1
CASSQDFGEQFF
TGTGCCAGCAGCCAGGACTTCGGCGAGCAGTTCTTC
>TRBV5-4|once|TRBD1|13|TRBJ1-1
CASSFTGDTEAFF
TGTGCCAGCAGCTTCACAGGGGACACTGAAGCTTTCTTT
>TRBV10-1|NA|TRBD2|17|TRBJ2-1
CASSTGLAGPLLDEQFF
TGCGCCAGCAGTACCGGACTAGCGGGACCCCTTTTGGATGAGCAGTTCTTC
>TRBV12-5|NA|TRBD2|17|TRBJ2-1
CASGLAVLAGGYNEQFF
TGTGCTAGTGGTTTGGCGGTACTAGCGGGAGGTTACAATGAGCAGTTCTTC
>TRBV30|NA|NA|16|TRBJ1-3
CAWSTPAGLSGNTIYF
TGTGCCTGGAGCACCCCCGCAGGGTTATCTGGAAACACCATATATTTT
>TRBV4-1|NA|TRBD2|15|TRBJ2-7
CASSQEGEGAYEQYF
TGCGCCAGCAGCCAAGAGGGGGAGGGCGCCTACGAGCAGTACTTC
>TRBV4-1|NA|NA|13|TRBJ2-3
CASSQAAVNTQYF
TGCGCCAGCAGCCAAGCCGCGGTCAATACGCAGTATTTT
>TRBV6-6|NA|NA|15|TRBJ2-7
CASSYSSGLADEQYF
TGTGCCAGCAGTTACTCATCAGGGCTAGCAGACGAGCAGTACTTC
>TRBV19|NA|NA|13|TRBJ2-7
CASSPGAQYEQYF
TGTGCCAGTAGCCCAGGGGCTCAGTACGAGCAGTACTTC
>TRBV7-8|NA|NA|15|TRBJ2-7
CASSLGGTAADEQYF
TGTGCCAGCAGCTTAGGAGGGACTGCGGCCGACGAGCAGTACTTC
>TRBV29-1|NA|NA|13|TRBJ2-2
CSVGPSNTGELFF
TGCAGCGTTGGTCCTTCGAACACCGGGGAGCTGTTTTTT
>TRBV5-1|NA|NA|14|TRBJ1-4
CASSLSAGNEKLFF
TGCGCCAGCAGCTTGAGTGCGGGTAATGAAAAACTGTTTTTT
>TRBV5-1|NA|NA|16|TRBJ1-6
CASSLGRSSYNSPLHF
TGCGCCAGCAGCTTAGGCCGGAGCTCCTATAATTCACCCCTCCACTTT
>TRBV5-1|NA|NA|14|TRBJ2-1
CASKWDIRSDEQFF
TGCGCCAGCAAATGGGATATAAGGAGTGATGAGCAGTTCTTC
>TRBV3-1/TRBV3-2|NA|TRBD2|14|TRBJ2-1
CASSPWAGGNEQFF
TGTGCCAGCAGCCCGTGGGCGGGAGGCAATGAGCAGTTCTTC
>TRBV6-4|NA|TRBD2|16|TRBJ2-3
CASSRGTGGSTDTQYF
TGTGCCAGCAGCCGCGGTACGGGGGGGAGCACAGATACGCAGTATTTT
>TRBV19|NA|NA|16|TRBJ1-1
CASSISPTGRNTEAFF
TGTGCCAGTAGTATAAGCCCAACAGGGAGGAACACTGAAGCTTTCTTT
>TRBV5-1|NA|NA|12|TRBJ2-7
CASSLGDYEQYF
TGCGCCAGCAGCTTGGGAGACTACGAGCAGTACTTC
>TRBV27|NA|NA|16|TRBJ1-4
CASSWGGVWGQRRESF
TGTGCCAGCAGTTGGGGGGGGGTTTGGGGCCAACGAAGGGAGTCTTTT
>TRBV28|NA|TRBD2|16|TRBJ2-1
CASTIAGLAGPVEQFF
TGTGCCAGCACCATAGCTGGGCTAGCGGGACCGGTGGAGCAGTTCTTC
>TRBV7-2|NA|TRBD1|15|TRBJ2-2
CASSLNRGVTGELFF
TGTGCCAGCAGCCTTAACAGGGGGGTCACCGGGGAGCTGTTTTTT
>TRBV5-1|few|TRBD2|16|TRBJ2-7
CASTWTSSGNTAGQYF
TGCGCCAGCACCTGGACTAGCTCCGGGAACACGGCGGGGCAGTACTTC
>TRBV7-9|NA|TRBD1|15|TRBJ1-1
CASMPSGTGTTEAFF
TGTGCCAGCATGCCCTCCGGGACAGGGACCACTGAAGCTTTCTTT
>TRBV7-2|NA|NA|16|TRBJ2-3
CASSQNGAPRTDTQYF
TGTGCCAGCAGCCAAAATGGGGCCCCGAGGACAGATACGCAGTATTTT
>TRBV3-1/TRBV3-2|NA|NA|12|TRBJ2-4
CASSLGVDIQYF
TGTGCCAGCAGCCTAGGGGTAGACATTCAGTACTTC
>TRBV3-1/TRBV3-2|NA|NA|15|TRBJ2-1
CASSPGAVANNEQFF
TGTGCCAGCAGCCCGGGAGCGGTAGCGAACAATGAGCAGTTCTTC
>TRBV7-8|NA|TRBD2|15|TRBJ2-7
CASSTTGLALSEQYF
TGTGCCAGCAGTACCACGGGACTAGCGCTTTCCGAGCAGTACTTC
>TRBV2|NA|NA|13|TRBJ2-4
CASFGGLLDIQYF
TGTGCCAGCTTCGGCGGGCTGCTCGACATTCAGTACTTC
>TRBV30|NA|NA|15|TRBJ1-3
CAWGGPVLSGNTIYF
TGTGCCTGGGGGGGACCCGTCCTCTCTGGAAACACCATATATTTT
>TRBV29-1|NA|NA|13|TRBJ1-2
CSVDPLRYYGYTF
TGCAGCGTTGACCCCTTGAGATACTATGGCTACACCTTC
>TRBV10-3|NA|TRBD1|15|TRBJ1-1
CAISDTGGAYTEAFF
TGTGCCATCAGTGATACAGGGGGCGCTTACACTGAAGCTTTCTTT